This T cell receptor (beta chain) is drawn from a study of T cells in Graves' hyperthyroidism and ophthalmopathy. RNA transcripts gave rise to amplified TCR beta CDR3 regions. In the first-round RT-PCR of the TCR CDR3, the HTBI primer set was used. Each CDR3 protein gets one entry after TCRdb re-called the multiplex PCR reads with MiXCR. This sample carries 550,000 to 650,000 distinct CDR3 sequences, 12% to 15% of them seen once, and the ten largest clones take 11% to 15%. Roughly 9.1 ml of fresh peripheral blood supplied the PBMCs. Deletions cut 0 bases from V and 2 bases from J, with 13 bases between. The germline V gene has CDR1 KGHSH and CDR2 LQKENI. The CDR3 has 17 amino acids.

Specimen: blood. The chain joins TRBV18 to TRBJ2-2; tentatively, D is TRBD1 (7 bases). This receptor was obtained from a woman aged 40 to 50 with Graves' hyperthyroidism. CDR3: CASSPPMEGANTGELFF. The CDR3 DNA reads TGTGCCAGCTCACCACCGATGGAGGGGGCCAACACCGGGGAGCTGTTTTTT.